This T cell receptor (beta chain) emerged from a study of OX40 agonist ivuxolimab in advanced cancers. About the full investigation: Ivuxolimab was an agonistic, fully human IgG2 monoclonal antibody directed against OX40 (CD134), a costimulatory receptor. Intravenous ivuxolimab was administered to patients every 2 weeks at six dose levels: 0.01, 0.1, 0.3, 1.5, 3 and 10 mg/kg. Of the 52 patients in dose escalation, 19 had hepatocellular carcinoma, some 15 had melanoma, 9 had renal cell carcinoma and 9 had head and neck cancer. A male proportion of around 80% and a mean age of about 60 years, ranging from about 23 to 90, were recorded for the dose-escalation cohort. Prior anti-PD-1, anti-PD-L1 or anti-CTLA-4 therapy was permitted, and 40% to 50% of dose-escalation patients had received checkpoint inhibitors. Partial responses were achieved by three dose-escalation patients, of whom one had hepatocellular carcinoma and two had cutaneous melanoma. Peripheral TCRbeta sequencing aimed to test whether ivuxolimab altered TCR sequence diversity and caused clonal T-cell expansion. The paper covers the monotherapy dose-escalation part of the phase I ivuxolimab trial, which included N of about 50 patients. Study-wide findings and limitations: Partial responders in the 0.1-3.0 mg/kg groups had among the lowest normalized peripheral clonal expansion, especially among CD8+ T cells. Low levels of normalized T-cell clonal expansion were also seen in some patients who did not respond. The antigen specificity of the clonally expanded peripheral T cells was not determined. At doses of 0.1 to 3.0 mg/kg, clonal expansion of both CD4+ and CD8+ blood T cells was observed from baseline to week 6. After ivuxolimab, expanded clones were on average more numerous among CD8+ T cells than among CD4+ T cells.

A note on this clone: The antigen it binds to is not known. Nothing much larger sits one base from this clone, and base qualities are not available.

The trial excluded patients who had a history of autoimmune disease or who were on systemic immunosuppression. Peripheral blood for TCR sequencing was collected from all dose cohorts at baseline, on cycle 4 day 1, and on cycle 7 day 1. The samples were taken from a phase I, first-in-human, multicenter, open-label dose-escalation trial of ivuxolimab. The trial enrolled adults with locally advanced or metastatic head and neck squamous cell, hepatocellular, melanoma or renal cell carcinoma. Before TCR sequencing, CD4+ T cells and CD8+ T cells from peripheral blood were sorted into separate populations. To sequence the TCRbeta CDR3 region, genomic DNA was isolated from the sorted cells. The immunoSEQ Assay was used to sequence the TCRbeta CDR3 regions. This immuneACCESS table, as held by TCRdb, lists in-frame sequences with V and J called but not all clones. Of the missing ones, under half trace to an unresolved V gene in checked studies; the others have no known cause. The table for this sample lists roughly 15,000 clones; about 77% of them were counted only once. The ten biggest clones cover 30% to 45% of the sample.

Specimen: CD4+ or CD8+ T cells sorted from blood, collected in a trial of the OX40 agonist ivuxolimab. The clonotype was recovered from an adult with an advanced solid tumor such as melanoma, head and neck, liver or kidney cancer.

Here is the DNA: TGTGCCAGCAGTAGGACAGGGAACACCGGGGAGCTGTTTTTT. This gives the protein CASSRTGNTGELFF. The sequence joins TRBV27 to TRBJ2-2, and 7 bases in between align with TRBD1. After removal of 5 bases from V and 1 base from J, the junction retains 1 base not matched to a gene. Via the germline V gene (reference sequence), CDR1 is MNHEY and CDR2 SMNVEV. The CDR3 covers 14 residues, taking in both the cysteine and the phenylalanine. Left in the record is the CDR3 DNA by itself, 42 bases read in frame from the first base.